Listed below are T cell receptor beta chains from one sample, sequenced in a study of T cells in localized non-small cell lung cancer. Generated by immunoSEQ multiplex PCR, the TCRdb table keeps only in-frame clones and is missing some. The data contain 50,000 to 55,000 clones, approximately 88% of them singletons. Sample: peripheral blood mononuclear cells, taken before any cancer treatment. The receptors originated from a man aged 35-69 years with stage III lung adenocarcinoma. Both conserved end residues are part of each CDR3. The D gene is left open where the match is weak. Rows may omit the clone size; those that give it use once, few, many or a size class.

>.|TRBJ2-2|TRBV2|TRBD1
CASTPGQGNTGELFF
TGTGCCAGCACCCCGGGACAGGGGAACACCGGGGAGCTGTTTTTT
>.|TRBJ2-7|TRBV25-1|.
CASSAGGTEVSYEQYF
TGTGCCAGCAGTGCGGGAGGGACAGAAGTTTCCTACGAGCAGTACTTC
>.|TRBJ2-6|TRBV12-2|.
CASRLGVTGANVLTF
TGTGCAAGTCGCTTAGGCGTAACTGGGGCCAACGTCCTGACTTTC
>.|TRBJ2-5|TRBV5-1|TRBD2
CASREDGRRQETQYF
TGCGCCAGCAGGGAAGACGGGAGGCGGCAAGAGACCCAGTACTTC
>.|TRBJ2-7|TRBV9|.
CASSVGGESYEQYF
TGTGCCAGCAGCGTAGGTGGAGAATCCTACGAGCAGTACTTC
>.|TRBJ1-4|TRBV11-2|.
CASSRAGGYEKLFF
TGTGCCAGCAGCCGGGCGGGCGGCTATGAAAAACTGTTTTTT
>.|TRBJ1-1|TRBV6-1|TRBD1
CASSLYRGDEAFF
TGTGCCAGCAGTTTGTACAGGGGTGATGAAGCTTTCTTT
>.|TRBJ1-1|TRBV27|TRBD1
CASSIRTGLTEAFF
TGTGCCAGCAGTATTCGGACAGGGCTTACTGAAGCTTTCTTT
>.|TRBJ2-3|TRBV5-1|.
CASSSGLQGSTDTQYF
TGCGCCAGCAGCTCGGGGCTACAGGGAAGCACAGATACGCAGTATTTT
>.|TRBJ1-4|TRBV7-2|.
CASSLNRLGANEKLFF
TGTGCCAGCAGCTTAAACAGGCTCGGGGCTAATGAAAAACTGTTTTTT
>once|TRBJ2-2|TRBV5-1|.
CASSLGTANTGELFF
TGCGCCAGCAGCTTGGGGACAGCGAACACCGGGGAGCTGTTTTTT
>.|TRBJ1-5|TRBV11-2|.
CASSFGGFSNQPQHF
TGTGCCAGCAGCTTTGGGGGTTTTAGTAATCAGCCCCAGCATTTT
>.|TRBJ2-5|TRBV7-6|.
CASSLGARVSQETQYF
TGTGCCAGCAGCTTGGGGGCGCGGGTATCCCAAGAGACCCAGTACTTC
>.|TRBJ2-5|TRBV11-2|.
CASSATRETQYF
TGTGCCAGCAGCGCAACAAGGGAGACCCAGTACTTC
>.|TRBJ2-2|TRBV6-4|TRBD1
CASSKGQGANTGELFF
TGTGCCAGCAGTAAGGGACAGGGCGCGAACACCGGGGAGCTGTTTTTT
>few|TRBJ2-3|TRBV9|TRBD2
CASSVAFGSGGLDTQYF
TGTGCCAGCAGCGTAGCCTTCGGTAGCGGGGGTTTAGATACGCAGTATTTT
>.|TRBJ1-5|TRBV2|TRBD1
CASGQVSNQPQHF
TGTGCCAGCGGACAGGTTAGCAATCAGCCCCAGCATTTT
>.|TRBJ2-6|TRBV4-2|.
CASSQEVVPSGAGANVLTF
TGTGCCAGCAGCCAAGAGGTAGTCCCATCGGGGGCTGGGGCCAACGTCCTGACTTTC
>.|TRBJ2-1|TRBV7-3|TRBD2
CASSSGGRVYNEQFF
TGTGCCAGCAGCTCGGGCGGGAGGGTCTACAATGAGCAGTTCTTC
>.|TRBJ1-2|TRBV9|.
CASSVATANYGYTF
TGTGCCAGCAGCGTAGCCACAGCTAACTATGGCTACACCTTC
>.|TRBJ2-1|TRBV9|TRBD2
CASTTRTGGSYNEQFF
TGTGCCAGCACCACGAGGACGGGAGGCTCCTACAATGAGCAGTTCTTC
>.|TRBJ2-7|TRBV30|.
CAWGISGYEQYF
TGTGCCTGGGGAATCAGCGGCTACGAGCAGTACTTC
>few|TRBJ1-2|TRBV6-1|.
CASRTDLGRDYGYTF
TGTGCCAGCAGGACGGACCTCGGCAGGGACTATGGCTACACCTTC
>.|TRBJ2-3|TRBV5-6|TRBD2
CASSLVLAGTDTQYF
TGTGCCAGCAGCTTGGTACTAGCGGGCACAGATACGCAGTATTTT
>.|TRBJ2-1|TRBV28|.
CASSPWRTSYNEQFF
TGTGCCAGCAGCCCGTGGCGGACCTCCTACAATGAGCAGTTCTTC
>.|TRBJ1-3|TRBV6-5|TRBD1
CATRQGSGNTIYF
TGTGCCACCCGACAGGGGAGTGGAAACACCATATATTTT
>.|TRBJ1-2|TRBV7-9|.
CASSSDRDPRGYTF
TGTGCCAGCAGTTCGGACCGGGACCCACGAGGCTACACCTTC
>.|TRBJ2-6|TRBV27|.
CASSAAAGANVLTF
TGTGCCAGCAGTGCCGCCGCTGGGGCCAACGTCCTGACTTTC
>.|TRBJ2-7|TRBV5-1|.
CASSFRAGNYEQYF
TGCGCCAGCAGCTTCCGGGCGGGAAACTACGAGCAGTACTTC
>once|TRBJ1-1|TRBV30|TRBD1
CAWSHRDRDTEAFF
TGTGCCTGGAGTCACCGGGACAGGGACACTGAAGCTTTCTTT
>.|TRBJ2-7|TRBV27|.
CASSLSGWGPSYEQYF
TGTGCCAGCAGTTTATCGGGGTGGGGGCCTTCCTACGAGCAGTACTTC
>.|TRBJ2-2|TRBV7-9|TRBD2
CASSSGGRPNTGELFF
TGTGCCAGCAGCTCCGGCGGGAGGCCGAACACCGGGGAGCTGTTTTTT
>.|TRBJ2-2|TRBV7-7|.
CASSPDREGTGELFF
TGTGCCAGCAGCCCGGACAGGGAGGGCACCGGGGAGCTGTTTTTT
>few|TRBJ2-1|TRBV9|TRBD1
CASSPRQGHEQFF
TGTGCCAGCAGCCCAAGACAGGGCCATGAGCAGTTCTTC
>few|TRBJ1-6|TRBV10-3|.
CAISAASSDSPLHF
TGTGCCATCAGTGCCGCCAGTTCAGATTCACCCCTCCACTTT
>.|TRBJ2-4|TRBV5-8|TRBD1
CASSVGTGGVWDIQYF
TGTGCCAGCAGCGTAGGGACAGGGGGAGTTTGGGACATTCAGTACTTC
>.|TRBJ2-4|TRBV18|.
CASSPPGGDLKNIQYF
TGTGCCAGCTCACCGCCAGGGGGGGACCTCAAAAACATTCAGTACTTC
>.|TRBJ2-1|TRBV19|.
CASSLPGDNEQFF
TGTGCCAGTAGTCTCCCGGGGGACAATGAGCAGTTCTTC
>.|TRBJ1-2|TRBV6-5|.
CASSYPGRGYTF
TGTGCCAGCAGTTACCCGGGTAGGGGCTACACCTTC
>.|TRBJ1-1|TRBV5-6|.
CASSWADQGGTEAFF
TGTGCCAGCAGCTGGGCAGACCAGGGCGGCACTGAAGCTTTCTTT
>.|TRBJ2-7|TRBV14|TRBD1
CASSHGQGIPYEQYF
TGTGCCAGCAGCCACGGACAGGGGATACCCTACGAGCAGTACTTC
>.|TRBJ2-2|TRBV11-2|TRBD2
CASSLSNSGRNTGELFF
TGTGCCAGCAGCTTAAGTAACAGCGGGAGGAACACCGGGGAGCTGTTTTTT
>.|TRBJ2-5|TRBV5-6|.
CASSLAAEETQYF
TGTGCCAGCAGCTTGGCAGCAGAAGAGACCCAGTACTTC
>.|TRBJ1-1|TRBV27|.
CASIYGEEAFF
TGTGCCAGCATTTACGGGGAAGAAGCTTTCTTT
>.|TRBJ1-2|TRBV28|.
CASSYRENGYTF
TGTGCCAGCAGTTACAGGGAAAACGGCTACACCTTC
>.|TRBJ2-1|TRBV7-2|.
CASSLVASSNDEQFF
TGTGCCAGCAGCTTAGTAGCTAGCAGTAACGATGAGCAGTTCTTC
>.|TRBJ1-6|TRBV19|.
CASRNRINSPLHF
TGTGCCAGTAGAAACAGGATTAATTCACCCCTCCACTTT
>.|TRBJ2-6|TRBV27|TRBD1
CASSLAGGLTGANVLTF
TGTGCCAGCAGTTTGGCAGGGGGCCTCACTGGGGCCAACGTCCTGACTTTC
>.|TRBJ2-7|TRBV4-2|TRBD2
CASSQARLAGGLLYEQYF
TGTGCCAGCAGCCAAGCGCGACTAGCGGGGGGACTACTTTACGAGCAGTACTTC
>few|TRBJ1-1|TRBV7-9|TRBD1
CASSGDSGITEAFF
TGTGCCAGCAGCGGGGACAGTGGGATCACTGAAGCTTTCTTT
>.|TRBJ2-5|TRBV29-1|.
CSGGGFQETQYF
TGCAGCGGAGGGGGGTTTCAAGAGACCCAGTACTTC
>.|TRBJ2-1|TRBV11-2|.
CASSLISGGNEQFF
TGTGCCAGCAGCTTAATCTCGGGCGGGAATGAGCAGTTCTTC
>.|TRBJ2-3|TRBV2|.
CASSARLTRTDTQYF
TGTGCCAGCAGTGCCCGCTTAACTAGAACAGATACGCAGTATTTT
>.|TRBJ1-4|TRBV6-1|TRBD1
CASSEGTGYYEKLFF
TGTGCCAGCAGTGAAGGGACAGGGTACTATGAAAAACTGTTTTTT